A selection of T cell receptor beta chains follows, all from one sample in a study of Graves' ophthalmopathy and Graves' hyperthyroidism. TCRdb itself ran the multiplex PCR reads through MiXCR, one entry per CDR3 protein. The data hold more than 300,000 distinct CDR3 sequences, with approximately 15% observed a single time. The sample was peripheral blood. The origin of the receptors is a woman in her late teens or twenties with stable Graves' hyperthyroidism. The CDR3 runs from the conserved cysteine through the conserved F or W. A D gene is named only where the DNA matches it firmly. A clone size is listed for some rows: how often the clone was seen (once, few, many), or a class if it is expanded.

V gene,clone size,J gene,D gene,CDR3 protein,CDR3 DNA
TRBV6-1,many,TRBJ2-7,TRBD1,CASSEAPGQNYEQYF,TGTGCCAGCAGTGAAGCGCCGGGACAGAATTACGAGCAGTACTTC
TRBV7-9,few,TRBJ1-6,NA,CASSLAQGPNSPLHF,TGTGCCAGCAGCTTAGCGCAGGGGCCGAATTCACCCCTCCACTTT
TRBV24-1,few,TRBJ1-1,NA,CATSGGTRGTEAFF,TGTGCCACCAGTGGTGGGACCCGGGGGACTGAAGCTTTCTTT
TRBV12-3/TRBV12-4,many,TRBJ1-2,NA,CASSFLGNEGYTF,TGTGCCAGCAGTTTTTTGGGGAATGAAGGCTACACCTTC
TRBV25-1,many,TRBJ1-3,NA,CASSEYSGKTTGNTIYF,TGTGCCAGCAGTGAATATTCCGGGAAGACGACTGGAAACACCATATATTTT
TRBV27,many,TRBJ1-1,NA,CASRPSIGGATNTEAFF,TGTGCCAGCAGGCCCTCGATTGGGGGGGCAACCAACACTGAAGCTTTCTTT
TRBV20-1,many,TRBJ2-7,NA,CSASLVDEQYF,TGCAGTGCTAGTCTGGTGGACGAGCAGTACTTC
TRBV11-1,many,TRBJ2-7,TRBD1,CASSSTGGYSYEQYF,TGTGCCAGCAGCTCCACAGGGGGCTATTCCTACGAGCAGTACTTC
TRBV5-1,once,TRBJ1-1,TRBD1,CASSSFLDREGTEAFF,TGCGCCAGCAGCTCCTTCCTCGACAGGGAAGGTACTGAAGCTTTCTTT
TRBV12-3/TRBV12-4,many,TRBJ2-2,NA,CASEANTGELFF,TGTGCCAGTGAAGCGAACACCGGGGAGCTGTTTTTT
TRBV20-1,many,TRBJ1-1,NA,CSARGQEIMNTEAFF,TGCAGTGCCCGCGGACAAGAGATCATGAACACTGAAGCTTTCTTT
TRBV5-1,NA,TRBJ1-1,TRBD1,CASSLGDSISDTEAFF,TGCGCCAGCAGCTTGGGGGACAGTATATCGGACACTGAAGCTTTCTTT
TRBV4-1,few,TRBJ2-7,NA,CASSQVRDHYEQYF,TGCGCCAGCAGCCAAGTGAGAGATCACTACGAGCAGTACTTC
TRBV19,NA,TRBJ2-7,NA,CASSRAEVPYEQYF,TGTGCCAGTAGCCGGGCCGAAGTACCCTACGAGCAGTACTTC
TRBV15,NA,TRBJ1-1,TRBD1,CATSSFPGQGPEAFF,TGTGCCACCAGCTCCTTCCCGGGACAGGGGCCTGAAGCTTTCTTT
TRBV9,few,TRBJ2-2,NA,CASSCVRPAESGELFF,TGTGCCAGCAGCTGTGTTCGCCCGGCGGAGAGCGGGGAGCTGTTTTTT
TRBV20-1,few,TRBJ1-2,NA,CSASPENYGYTF,TGCAGTGCTAGTCCAGAGAACTATGGCTACACCTTC
TRBV7-2,many,TRBJ2-5,NA,CASPDRRGETQYF,TGTGCCAGCCCTGATAGGAGGGGGGAGACCCAGTACTTC
TRBV9,many,TRBJ2-2,NA,CASSFTGNTGELFF,TGTGCCAGCAGCTTCACAGGGAACACCGGGGAGCTGTTTTTT
TRBV2,many,TRBJ1-5,NA,CASSREVSNQPQHF,TGTGCCAGCAGTCGTGAGGTTAGCAATCAGCCCCAGCATTTT
TRBV20-1,NA,TRBJ2-4,NA,CSARVGFGDIKYF,TGCAGTGCTAGAGTGGGGTTTGGTGACATTAAGTACTTC
TRBV6-1,NA,TRBJ2-7,NA,CASRHVGGGEQYF,TGTGCCAGCAGGCACGTGGGAGGTGGCGAGCAGTACTTC
TRBV20-1,many,TRBJ2-7,TRBD1,CSARQGGQGVYEQYF,TGCAGTGCTAGACAGGGAGGACAGGGGGTATACGAGCAGTACTTC
TRBV6-1,many,TRBJ1-5,TRBD1,CASSGGLGQVLNQPQHF,TGTGCCAGCAGCGGAGGGTTGGGACAGGTCCTCAATCAGCCCCAGCATTTT
TRBV5-1,NA,TRBJ1-1,NA,CASSFGDFPEAFF,TGCGCCAGCAGCTTTGGGGATTTCCCTGAAGCTTTCTTT
TRBV5-1,NA,TRBJ2-5,TRBD1,CASGRDRGEETQYF,TGCGCCAGCGGCCGGGACAGGGGAGAAGAGACCCAGTACTTC
TRBV7-3,many,TRBJ1-6,TRBD1,CASSLRGGRGGSPLHF,TGTGCCAGCAGCTTGAGAGGGGGCAGGGGCGGTTCACCCCTCCACTTT
TRBV6-5,many,TRBJ1-5,TRBD1,CASSWTGGSNQPQHF,TGTGCCAGCAGCTGGACAGGCGGGAGCAATCAGCCCCAGCATTTT
TRBV5-1,few,TRBJ2-5,TRBD1,CASSLPTGEETQYF,TGCGCCAGCAGCCTCCCTACAGGGGAAGAGACCCAGTACTTC
TRBV11-2,many,TRBJ1-1,NA,CASSSGTPNTEASF,TGTGCCAGCAGCTCCGGGACACCGAACACTGAAGCTTCCTTT
TRBV5-5,many,TRBJ1-1,NA,CASSLGILTEAFF,TGTGCCAGCAGCTTGGGTATTTTGACTGAAGCTTTCTTT
TRBV5-1,many,TRBJ2-5,TRBD1,CASSPGTGQETQYF,TGCGCCAGCTCACCGGGGACAGGCCAAGAGACCCAGTACTTC
TRBV6-5,many,TRBJ2-7,TRBD1,CASSYDRAYEQYF,TGTGCCAGCAGTTACGACAGGGCCTACGAGCAGTACTTC
TRBV28,many,TRBJ1-1,NA,CASSFVWGIGPKPNTEAFF,TGTGCCAGCAGTTTCGTATGGGGAATTGGCCCCAAACCGAACACTGAAGCTTTCTTT
TRBV20-1,NA,TRBJ2-2,NA,CSARGSGPSTGELFF,TGCAGTGCTAGAGGCTCAGGGCCGAGCACCGGGGAGCTGTTTTTT